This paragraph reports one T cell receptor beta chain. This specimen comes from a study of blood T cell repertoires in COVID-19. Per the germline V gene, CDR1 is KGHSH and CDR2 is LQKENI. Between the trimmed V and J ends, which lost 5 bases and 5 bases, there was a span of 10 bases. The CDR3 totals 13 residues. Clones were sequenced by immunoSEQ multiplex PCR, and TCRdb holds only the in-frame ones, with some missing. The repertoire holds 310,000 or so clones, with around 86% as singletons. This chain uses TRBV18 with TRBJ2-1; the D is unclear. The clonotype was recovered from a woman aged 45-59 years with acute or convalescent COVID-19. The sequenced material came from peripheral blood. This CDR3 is CASSITTDNEQFF. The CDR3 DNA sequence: TGTGCCAGCTCAATTACCACGGACAATGAGCAGTTCTTC. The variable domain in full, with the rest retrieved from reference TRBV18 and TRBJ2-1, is NAGVMQNPRHLVRRRGQEARLRCSPMKGHSHVYWYRQLPEEGLKFMVYLQKENIIDESGMPKERFSAEFPKEGPSILRIQQVVRGDSAAYFCASSITTDNEQFFGPGTRLTVL.